This T cell receptor beta chain was identified in a study of T cell responses to AZD1222 COVID-19 vaccine. Study-wide context: Some second doses came at about 4 weeks and others at about 12 weeks; these were pooled. Broader study findings: After two AZD1222 doses, spike-specific TCR breadth and depth rose versus day 0. Targeting of unmutated variant regions was reportedly seen in nearly half of spike-specific TCRs. The study sampled repertoires only after the peak T cell response.

The table came from immunoSEQ multiplex PCR; TCRdb's copy has only in-frame clones and leaves some out. The sample lists over 150,000 clones; about 88% were seen once. Remarks on this clone: Its antigen remains unidentified.

The germline V gene encodes CDR1 SGHVS and CDR2 FQNEAQ. V was shortened by 0 bases and J by 10 bases, with 7 bases between the two germline ends. This CDR3 has 12 residues. This TCR derives from an adult in good health. The V call is TRBV7-8, the J call TRBJ2-1, with D hard to call. The starting material was peripheral blood, obtained on day 0 of AZD1222 vaccination. The CDR3 protein is CASSLAPWEQFF. The CDR3 nucleotides are TGTGCCAGCAGCTTAGCGCCCTGGGAGCAGTTCTTC.